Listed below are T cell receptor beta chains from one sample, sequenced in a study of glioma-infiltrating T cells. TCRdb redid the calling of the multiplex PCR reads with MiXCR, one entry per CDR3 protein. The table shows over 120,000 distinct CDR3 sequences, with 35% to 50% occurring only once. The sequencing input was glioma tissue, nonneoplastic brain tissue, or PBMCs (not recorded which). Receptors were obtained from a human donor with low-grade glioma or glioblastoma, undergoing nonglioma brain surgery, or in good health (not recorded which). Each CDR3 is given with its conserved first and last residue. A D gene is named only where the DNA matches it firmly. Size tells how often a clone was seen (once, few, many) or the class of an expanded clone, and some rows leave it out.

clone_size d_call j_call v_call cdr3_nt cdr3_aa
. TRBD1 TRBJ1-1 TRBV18 TGTGCCACCCTACAGGGGGAGAACACTGAAGCTTCCTTT CATLQGENTEASF
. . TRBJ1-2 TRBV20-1 TGCAGTGCTAGAGATCCCACAACGAGGAATGGCTACACCTTC CSARDPTTRNGYTF
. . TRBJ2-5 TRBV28 TGTGCCAGCAGTTTAGCGGGACCGCAACAAGAGACCCAGTACTTC CASSLAGPQQETQYF
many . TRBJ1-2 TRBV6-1 TGTGCCAGCAGAGCTTCATCTTATGGCTACACCTTC CASRASSYGYTF
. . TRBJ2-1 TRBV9 TGTGCCAGCAGCGTAGAGGGGACCCTAAATGAGCAGTTCTTC CASSVEGTLNEQFF
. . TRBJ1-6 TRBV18 TGTGCCAGCTCACCAAACAGTCATTCACCCCTCCACTTT CASSPNSHSPLHF
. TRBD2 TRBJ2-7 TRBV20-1 TGCAGTAGCGGGGGAGACTACGAGCAGTACTTC CSSGGDYEQYF
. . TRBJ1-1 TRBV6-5 TGTGCCAGCAGTTACTCGGGGGGGCGCAGTACTGAAGCTTTCTTT CASSYSGGRSTEAFF
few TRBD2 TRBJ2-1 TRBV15 TGTGCCACCGCACTAGCGGGAGGCTACAATGAGCAGTTCTTC CATALAGGYNEQFF
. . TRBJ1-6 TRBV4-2 TGTGCCAGCACCTTGGAAAGGGGCGAAAATTCACCCCTCCACTTT CASTLERGENSPLHF
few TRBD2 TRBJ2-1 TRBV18 TGTGCCAGCTCACCACGAGGGACTAGCGGGGGACCCGTGGCCTTC CASSPRGTSGGPVAF
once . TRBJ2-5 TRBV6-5 TGTGCCAGCAGTTACTCGAAAGGGGAGACAGGATGGGGATTGGAGACCCAGTACTTC CASSYSKGETGWGLETQYF
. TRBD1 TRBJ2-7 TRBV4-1 TGTACCAGCAGCTCACGGGACAGGGACTACGAGCAGTACTTC CTSSSRDRDYEQYF
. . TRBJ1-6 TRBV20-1 TGCAGTGCGCAAGGACAGCATAATTCACCCCTCCACTTT CSAQGQHNSPLHF
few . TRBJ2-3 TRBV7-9 TGTGCCAGCAGCTTAGGTAAAGGGGGACTAGATACGCAGTATTTT CASSLGKGGLDTQYF
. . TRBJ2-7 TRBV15 TGTGCCACCAGCAGAGATGGGGTGACAGAGGAGCAGTACTTC CATSRDGVTEEQYF
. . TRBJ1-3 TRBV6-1 TGTGCCAGCGAGGCAGGAGGAACTGGAAACACCATATATTTT CASEAGGTGNTIYF
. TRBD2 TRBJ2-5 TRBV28 TGTGCCAGCAGGCAGGGGACTAGCGGAGAGACCCAGTACTTC CASRQGTSGETQYF
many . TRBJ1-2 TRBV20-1 TGCAGTGCTAGAGATCCCACCGCAGGGGTCGTGTATGGCTACACCTTC CSARDPTAGVVYGYTF
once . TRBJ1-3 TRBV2 TGTGCCAGCAACGGAGGATACTCTGGAAACACCATATATTTT CASNGGYSGNTIYF
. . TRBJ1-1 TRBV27 TGTGCCAGCAGTCCCCTCGTGACAGCGAACACTGAAGCTTTCTTT CASSPLVTANTEAFF
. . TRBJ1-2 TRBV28 TGTGCCAGCACCCCTTCGGGGCCGATGAGGGATGGCTACACCTTC CASTPSGPMRDGYTF
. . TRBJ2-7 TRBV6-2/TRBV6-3 TGTGCCAGCAGTTACAGTCAGTTGAGTTACGAGCAGTACTTC CASSYSQLSYEQYF
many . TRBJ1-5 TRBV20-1 TGCAGTGCTAATGTCCTCAGGGGTAGCAATCAGCCCCAGCATTTT CSANVLRGSNQPQHF
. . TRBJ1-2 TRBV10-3 TGTGCCATCAGTGGAGCAGTTAACTATGGCTACACCTTC CAISGAVNYGYTF
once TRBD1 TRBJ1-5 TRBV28 TGTGCCAGCAGTGCCAACAGGGGTAGCAATCAGCCCCAGCATTTT CASSANRGSNQPQHF
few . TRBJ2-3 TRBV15 TGTGCCACAACGAAGGGACGCACAGATACGCAGTATTTT CATTKGRTDTQYF
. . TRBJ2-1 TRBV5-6 TGTGCCAGCAGCCGGGCCCTCTACAATGAGCAGTTCTTC CASSRALYNEQFF
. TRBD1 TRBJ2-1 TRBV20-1 TGCAGTGCCCTACCGGGACAGATCTGGAATGAGCAGTTCTTC CSALPGQIWNEQFF
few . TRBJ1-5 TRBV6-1 TGTGCCAGCAGTGCCCGGACAGAGTATAGCAATCAGCCCCAGCATTTT CASSARTEYSNQPQHF
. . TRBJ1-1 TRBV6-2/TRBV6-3 TGTGCCAGCAGTTGGGGGGGTACTGAAGCTTTCTTT CASSWGGTEAFF
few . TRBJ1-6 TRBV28 TGTGCCAGCAGTTTGAGAGGATCACCCCTCCACTTT CASSLRGSPLHF
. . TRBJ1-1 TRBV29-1 TGCAGCGTTGCGACCCTTAACACTGAAGCTTTCTTT CSVATLNTEAFF
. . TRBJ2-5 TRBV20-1 TGCAGTGGCCTCCAAGAGACCCAGTACTTC CSGLQETQYF
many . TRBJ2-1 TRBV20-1 TGCAGTGCTAGGTCGGACGGGAGAGGAAGAGATGAGCAGTTCTTC CSARSDGRGRDEQFF
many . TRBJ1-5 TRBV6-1 TGTGCCAGCAGTGAAGTGAGGAGCAATCAGCCCCAGCATTTT CASSEVRSNQPQHF
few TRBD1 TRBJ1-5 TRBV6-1 TGTGCCAGCAGACGGACAGGTCGCAATCAGCCCCAGCATTTT CASRRTGRNQPQHF
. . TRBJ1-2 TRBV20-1 TGCAGTGCTAGCCCTGGGAGGGGGGCAGGGGATGTCTACACCTTC CSASPGRGAGDVYTF
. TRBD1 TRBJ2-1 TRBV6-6 TGTGCCAGCAGCCGAACCCGGGACAGAACCTACAATGAGCAGTTCTTC CASSRTRDRTYNEQFF
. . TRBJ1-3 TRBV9 TGTGCCAGCAGCCCTCACCCCTTTGACATGTCTGGAAACACCATATATTTT CASSPHPFDMSGNTIYF
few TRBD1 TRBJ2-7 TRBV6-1 TGTGCCAGCCGAGCGAGACAGGGCTCCTACGAGCAGTACTTC CASRARQGSYEQYF
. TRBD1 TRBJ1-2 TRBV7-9 TGTGCCAGCAGCTTCGACTCCGGGACAGACTATGGCTACACCTTC CASSFDSGTDYGYTF
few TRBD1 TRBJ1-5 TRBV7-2 TGTGCCAGCAGCGAGACAGGGGATCAGCCCCAGCATTTT CASSETGDQPQHF
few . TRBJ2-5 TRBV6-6 TGTGCCAGCAGTTACGGAGTGGTAGAGACCCAGTACTTC CASSYGVVETQYF
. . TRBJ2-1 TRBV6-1 TGTGCCAGCAGCCCGGACGGAGCCTACAATGAGCAGTTCTTC CASSPDGAYNEQFF
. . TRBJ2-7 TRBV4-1 TGCGCCAGCAGCCAGGGCCTGACCGGCTACGAGCAGTACTTC CASSQGLTGYEQYF
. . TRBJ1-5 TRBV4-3 TGCGCCAGCAGCCAAGATAGTGGGCAGCCCCAGCATTTT CASSQDSGQPQHF
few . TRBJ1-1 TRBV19 TGTGCCAGTAGATCGAAGACCATGAACACTGAAGCTTTCTTT CASRSKTMNTEAFF
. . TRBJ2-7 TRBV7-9 TGTGCCAGCAGCTTAGAAGTAGGAGGCGAGCAGTACTTC CASSLEVGGEQYF
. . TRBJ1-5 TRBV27 TGTGCCAGCAGTCCCACCTATAGCAATCAGCCCCAGCATTTT CASSPTYSNQPQHF
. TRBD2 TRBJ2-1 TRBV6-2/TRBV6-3 TGTGCCAGCAGTTACTCCCTCCGCGTGACTAGCGGGAGGGCCGGTGAGCAGTTCTTC CASSYSLRVTSGRAGEQFF
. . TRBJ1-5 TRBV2 TGTGCCAGCGGGTCGGACGGAATCAATCAGCCCCAGCATTTT CASGSDGINQPQHF
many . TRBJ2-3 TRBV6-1 TGTGCCAGCAGTGAAGCTGGGGGTACAGATACGCAGTATTTT CASSEAGGTDTQYF
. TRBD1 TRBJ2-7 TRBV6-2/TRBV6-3 TGTGCCAGCAGCATGACCTCCGGGACAGGGGGGTACGAGCAGTACTTC CASSMTSGTGGYEQYF
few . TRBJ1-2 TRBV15 TGTGCCACCAGCAGAGATATCAGCGGTGGCGGGGCCTATGGCTACACCTTC CATSRDISGGGAYGYTF
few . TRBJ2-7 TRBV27 TGTGCCAGTTGGAGCGTCTCCTACGAGCAGTACTTC CASWSVSYEQYF
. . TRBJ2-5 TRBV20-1 TGCAGTGCTAGACCCCAGTCGGGAGAGACCCAGTACTTC CSARPQSGETQYF
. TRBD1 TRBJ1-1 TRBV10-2 TGCGCCAGCAGTGAAAGGTTAGGGGGCGCGGGGAACACTGAACCTTTCTTT CASSERLGGAGNTEPFF
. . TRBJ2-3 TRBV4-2 TGTGCCAGCAGCCTCGACGGGGGAAGGGCAGATACGCAGTATTTT CASSLDGGRADTQYF